The clone carrying this T cell receptor (beta chain) has a single count. Its antigen is unidentified. The data stem from a study of cytomegalovirus exposure and HLA in healthy donors. A multiplex PCR was run with 60 Vbeta primers and 13 Jbeta primers. Clones were read by immunoSEQ multiplex PCR, and TCRdb kept only the in-frame ones, dropping some. The sample includes approximately 51,000 clones, approximately 67% seen only once; the top ten take roughly 6.5%. Overall study results and limits: A later analysis found TCR association rates differed by HLA locus, highest for DRB1 and lowest for HLA-C.

This CDR3 has 14 residues. Germline loops: CDR1 SGHRS, CDR2 YFSETQ. V lost 0 bases, J lost 7 bases, and 10 bases lay in between. This TCR came from a man aged 30 to 39 in good health and CMV-seronegative. Specimen: PBMCs. This chain joins TRBV5-1 and TRBJ2-2; D call uncertain. The CDR3 DNA is TGCGCCAGCAGCTTGGGTCCACAAAACGGGGAGCTGTTTTTT. It is translated as CASSLGPQNGELFF.